This entry lists 7 T cell receptor beta chains sequenced from one sample in a study of Graves' ophthalmopathy and Graves' hyperthyroidism. The TCR beta CDR3 regions underwent amplification from RNA transcripts. An opening RT-PCR round employed HTBI primers and preceded a second-round multiplex PCR. TCRdb ran MiXCR on the multiplex PCR reads and lists one entry per CDR3 protein. The data show hundreds of thousands of distinct CDR3 sequences, about 44% seen once. Sequenced material: peripheral blood. These receptors all come from an adult man with Graves' ophthalmopathy.

This clonotype was detected a few times. Sequence at one end of the junction differs from germline and may be a read error. The chain is built from TRBV7-9 and TRBJ1-5; D gene ambiguous. Germline values: CDR1 SEHNR, CDR2 FQNEAQ (reference sequence). This CDR3 is 13 amino acids long. The CDR3 bases are TGTGCCAGCAGCTTAGGGGGTAGTCAGTCCCAGCATTTT. Encoded protein: CASSLGGSQSQHF.

In this sample, this clonotype turned up a few times. The V call is TRBV7-3, the J call TRBJ2-7; TRBD1 agrees at 10 bases. Trimming removed 5 bases from V and 7 bases from J; junction bases left unmatched: 20. There are 18 residues in the CDR3. Germline CDR1 is SGHTA and CDR2 is FQGTGA. The CDR3 nucleotides read TGTGCCAGCAGCGCGACCGGGAGAGTGGGACAGGGGATCGGAGAGCAGTACTTC. This encodes CASSATGRVGQGIGEQYF.

The chain has TRBV19 and TRBJ1-2, with D perhaps TRBD1 (5 bases). In germline, CDR1 is LNHDA, CDR2 SQIVND (reference sequence). The CDR3 sequence is 16 residues long. Trimming left V 1 base short and J 4 bases short, with 16 bases between. The CDR3 loop is CASSIVWTSGTYGYTF. The CDR3 nucleotides are TGTGCCAGTAGTATAGTCTGGACTAGCGGGACCTATGGCTACACCTTC.

This clonotype came up a few times. V and J are TRBV5-5 and TRBJ2-3; D is unclear. Germline V gives CDR1 SGHKS, CDR2 YYEKEE (reference sequence). This CDR3 has 14 residues. Between the trimmed V and J ends, which lost 4 bases and 6 bases, there was a span of 15 bases. The chain's CDR3 is CASSPNGIGDTQYF. For the CDR3, the DNA is TGTGCCAGCAGCCCGAATGGCATAGGGGATACGCAGTATTTT.

Of note for this clonotype: This may be a read error, as it is one base from a much larger clone. The rearrangement uses TRBV7-2 and TRBJ2-5; TRBD1 or TRBD2 may be the D gene (5 bases each). The CDR3 sequence is 14 residues long. Germline values: CDR1 SGHTA, CDR2 FQGNSA. CDR3: CVSSTRGGYGTQYF. As DNA, the CDR3 is TGTGTCAGCAGCACGCGTGGGGGTTATGGGACCCAGTACTTC.

This clonotype was found a few times. This sequence joins TRBV24-1 and TRBJ1-5; 9 positions match TRBD1. Germline lookup yields CDR1 KGHDR and CDR2 SFDVKD. This CDR3 is 15 amino acids long. The trim removed 4 bases at V and 4 bases at J, leaving 4 bases unmatched. Here the CDR3 reads CATSDLGQGNQPQHF. CDR3 in DNA: TGTGCCACCAGTGACCTCGGACAGGGGAATCAGCCCCAGCATTTT.

J is TRBJ2-3 and V is TRBV29-1; 7 bases are a match to TRBD2. Germline V CDR1 and CDR2: SQVTM, ANQGSEA. V lost 3 bases and J lost 8; bases outside the gene matches: 8. The CDR3 runs 13 residues. The CDR3 protein is CSVDSGRGGTQYF. The CDR3 DNA is TGCAGCGTTGATAGCGGGCGGGGAGGTACGCAGTATTTT.